These 25 T cell receptor beta chains were sequenced from one sample in a study of TIL therapy for anti-PD-1-resistant metastatic lung cancer. This was the immunoSEQ v3 assay. Here immunoSEQ multiplex PCR was the method, and the copy in TCRdb shows in-frame clones only, minus some. Of some 90,000 clones in the sample, just over 65% were seen once. As for time point: pre-treatment sample, taken before nivolumab and TIL therapy. Tumor tissue came from excised metastases, mostly pleural nodules or supraclavicular lymph nodes. This specimen consisted of tumor tissue, obtained at baseline. Source of these receptors: a person aged 30 to 80 with non-small cell lung cancer.

The genes are TRBV4-2 and TRBJ2-7; either TRBD1 or TRBD2 may supply D (5 bases each). Germline CDR1 LGHNA, CDR2 YNFKEQ. CDR3 length: 14 residues. Trimming removed 0 bases from V and 5 bases from J, with 11 bases in between. The CDR3 here is CASSQEWGTDEQYF. In DNA, the CDR3 is TGTGCCAGCAGCCAAGAATGGGGGACGGACGAGCAGTACTTC.

This chain links TRBV2 with TRBJ2-5; D is possibly TRBD1 or TRBD2 (5 bases each). The CDR3 is made up of 12 amino acids. V was clipped by 7 bases and J by 4 bases, with 10 bases between them. Germline V CDR1 and CDR2: SNHLY, FYNNEI. In nucleotides, the CDR3 is TGTGCCAGCAATAGGGACGGAGAGACCCAGTACTTC. Translation gives CASNRDGETQYF.

This clone was seen once. The chain joins TRBV14 to TRBJ1-4, with D hard to call. The V gene lost 0 bases and the J gene lost 4 bases, with 9 bases spanning the gap. The CDR3 runs 15 residues. Per germline, CDR1 SGHDN and CDR2 FVKESK. The CDR3, as DNA: TGTGCCAGCAGCCAAGAATGGCCTATTAATGAAAAACTGTTTTTT. Its translation is CASSQEWPINEKLFF.

This clone was recorded a few times. This chain links TRBV7-2 with TRBJ1-5; no definite D call. Germline V gene data show CDR1 as SGHTA and CDR2 as FQGNSA. Trimming stripped 6 bases from V and 7 bases from J, with 13 bases between. This CDR3 has 13 residues. As DNA, the CDR3 is TGTGCCAGCAGTTTAAGGGCTAGGCAGCCCCAGCATTTT. Translating gives CASSLRARQPQHF.

This clone was found many times. The chain recombines TRBV11-2 with TRBJ1-1, with no clear D. The germline V gene encodes CDR1 SGHAT and CDR2 FQNNGV. Trimming pared 2 bases from V and 0 bases from J, leaving 7 bases between. The CDR3 extends over 14 amino acids. CDR3 sequence: CASSLSSMNTEAFF. The CDR3 DNA follows: TGTGCCAGCAGCTTATCCTCTATGAACACTGAAGCTTTCTTT.

This chain connects TRBV29-1 to TRBJ2-7; weak D call: TRBD2 (5 bases). Germline values: CDR1 SQVTM, CDR2 ANQGSEA. Trimming stripped 6 bases from V and 0 bases from J, with 18 bases between. The CDR3 extends over 15 amino acids. As DNA, the CDR3 is TGCAGCGTAGAAACCGGGGAAAAGAGCTCCTACGAGCAGTACTTC. Its protein product is CSVETGEKSSYEQYF.

This chain links TRBV3-1 (or the pseudogene TRBV3-2) with TRBJ2-5; 12 bases line up with TRBD2. This CDR3 is built from 14 residues. Trimming cost V 4 bases and J 5 bases; bases outside gene matches: 2. Germline CDR1 is LGHDT and CDR2 is YNNKEL (reference sequence). In nucleotides, the CDR3 is TGTGCCAGCAGCCTCACTAGCGGGGGGGAGACCCAGTACTTC. This translates into CASSLTSGGETQYF.

This rearrangement joins TRBV21-1 to TRBJ1-1; the D call of TRBD1 is as the table states it, not checked on the DNA. TRBV21-1 is recorded as a pseudogene. The CDR3 contains 17 residues. This CDR3 is CASRQGRGWRMNTEAFF. CDR3 coding DNA: TGTGCCAGCAGACAGGGAAGGGGGTGGAGGATGAACACTGAAGCTTTCTTT.

This clone occurred many times. The chain recombines TRBV5-1 with TRBJ2-5; 7 nucleotides line up with TRBD2. The germline V gene encodes CDR1 SGHRS and CDR2 YFSETQ. The CDR3 extends over 15 amino acids. V was pared by 0 bases and J by 0 bases, with 2 bases of the junction left unmatched. CDR3 coding DNA: TGCGCCAGCAGCTTGGGGGACTACAACCAAGAGACCCAGTACTTC. Encoded protein: CASSLGDYNQETQYF.

This clone was counted once. The chain employs TRBV18 and TRBJ1-1; TRBD1 matches at 7 bases. CDR3 size: 12 residues. V lost 4 bases to trimming and J lost 11 bases; unmatched junction nucleotides: 7. Germline CDR1 reads KGHSH; CDR2 reads LQKENI. The CDR3, as DNA: TGTGCCAGCTCACAAGAACAGGGGTCTGCTTTCTTT. This sequence encodes CASSQEQGSAFF.

The chain couples TRBV13 to TRBJ1-1; D unclear. Germline values: CDR1 PRHDT, CDR2 FYEKMQ (reference sequence). Trimming stripped 0 bases from V and 11 bases from J, with 13 bases between. CDR3 length: 13 residues. This CDR3 is CASSLGRSPGAFF. CDR3 nucleotide sequence: TGTGCCAGCAGCTTAGGGCGTTCCCCCGGGGCTTTCTTT.

V is TRBV30 and J is TRBJ2-5; the D call may be TRBD1 or TRBD2 (6 bases each). This CDR3 comprises 13 residues. V dropped 0 bases and J dropped 7 bases, with 12 bases sitting between them. Germline V gives CDR1 GTSNPN, CDR2 SVGIG (reference sequence). The CDR3 DNA is TGTGCCTGGAGTGTTTCGGGGGCGGTGACCCAGTACTTC. Protein product: CAWSVSGAVTQYF.

V and J are TRBV7-2 and TRBJ2-1; TRBD1 is a possible D gene (6 bases). CDR1 and CDR2 (germline): SGHTA, FQGNSA. The CDR3 spans 14 residues. Between the trimmed V and J ends, which lost 0 bases and 5 bases, there was a span of 8 bases. CDR3 in amino acids: CASSLAWTDNEQFF. The CDR3 nucleotides read TGTGCCAGCAGCTTAGCGTGGACAGACAATGAGCAGTTCTTC.

The genes are TRBV10-2 and TRBJ1-6, with 10 nucleotides matching TRBD1. The CDR3 spans 14 residues. V shed 10 bases, J shed 4 bases, and the junction held 4 bases outside the gene matches. Looked up from germline, CDR1 is WSHSY and CDR2 is SAAADI. The CDR3 loop is CATWTGGYNSPLHF. CDR3 coding DNA: TGCGCCACCTGGACAGGGGGGTATAATTCACCCCTCCACTTT.

The chain carries TRBV5-5 and TRBJ1-1, with a possible D match to TRBD1 (5 bases). The V gene lost 0 bases and the J gene lost 3 bases, with 9 bases spanning the gap. Per germline, CDR1 SGHKS and CDR2 YYEKEE (reference sequence). The length of the CDR3 is 14 residues. The CDR3 here is CASSLAGAYTEAFF. For the CDR3, the DNA is TGTGCCAGCAGCTTGGCCGGGGCCTACACTGAAGCTTTCTTT.

This sequence joins TRBV6-6 and TRBJ1-5, with 8 bases identical to TRBD1. This CDR3 contains 16 residues. The germline V gene has CDR1 MNHNY and CDR2 SVGAGI (reference sequence). V lost 6 bases and J lost 5; bases outside the gene matches: 12. CDR3 sequence (DNA): TGTGCCAGCAGAAGACACGGACAGGGCAACGATCAGCCCCAGCATTTT. Protein sequence: CASRRHGQGNDQPQHF.

This clone was picked up one time. V and J are TRBV6-5 and TRBJ2-1; 8 bases match TRBD1. J gave up 1 base and V 8 bases, and 4 bases lay outside the gene matches. This CDR3 has 14 residues. The germline CDR1 and CDR2 sequences are MNHEY and SVGAGI. Written as DNA, the CDR3 is TGTGCCAGCGACAGGGGAACTTCCTACAATGAGCAGTTCTTC. This sequence encodes CASDRGTSYNEQFF.

The chain carries TRBV24-1 and TRBJ2-3; perhaps TRBD2 as D (5 bases). Germline V gene data show CDR1 as KGHDR and CDR2 as SFDVKD. V was shortened by 6 bases and J by 6 bases, with 9 bases between the two germline ends. There are 12 residues in the CDR3. CDR3 sequence: CATSITGDTQYF. The CDR3 region has the DNA TGTGCCACCAGTATAACGGGGGATACGCAGTATTTT.

This clone was picked up a small number of times. The chain couples TRBV9 to TRBJ1-6; D call uncertain. The V gene's germline CDR1 is SGDLS and CDR2 YYNGEE. The germline V and J ends were trimmed by 4 bases and 7 bases, with 9 bases remaining between them. The CDR3 spans 13 residues. The CDR3 here is CASSSHTNSPLHF. In nucleotides, the CDR3 is TGTGCCAGCAGCTCCCATACCAATTCACCCCTCCACTTT. Supplemented by reference TRBV9 and TRBJ1-6, the full variable domain reads DSGVTQTPKHLITATGQRVTLRCSPRSGDLSVYWYQQSLDQGLQFLIQYYNGEERAKGNILERFSAQQFPDLHSELNLSSLELGDSALYFCASSSHTNSPLHFGNGTRLTVT.

This clone was recorded only once. V and J are TRBV5-1 and TRBJ1-1; a possible D gene is TRBD1 (5 bases). The germline V gene has CDR1 SGHRS and CDR2 YFSETQ. CDR3 length: 14 amino acids. Between the trimmed V and J ends, which lost 4 bases and 5 bases, there was a span of 15 bases. The CDR3 nucleotides read TGCGCCAGCAGCCAACCGGGGGGTGGGACTGAAGCTTTCTTT. This encodes CASSQPGGGTEAFF.

The V call is TRBV27, the J call TRBJ1-2, with a possible D match to TRBD1 (5 bases). This CDR3 has 15 amino acids. Germline V gene lookup returns CDR1 MNHEY and CDR2 SMNVEV (reference sequence). With 5 bases removed from V and 9 bases from J, the gap between germline ends came to 22 bases. CDR3 sequence (DNA): TGTGCCAGCAGTCACACCCAGGGATATCAAGTGAGCTACACCTTC. Translation gives CASSHTQGYQVSYTF.

The chain is built from TRBV5-4 and TRBJ2-7, with D perhaps matching TRBD1 (6 bases). CDR1 is SGHNT, CDR2 YYREEE, per germline (reference sequence). This CDR3 spans 15 amino acids. V gave up 1 base and J gave up 3 bases, with 14 bases separating them. The DNA of the CDR3 is TGTGCCAGCAGCTTGCAAAAGGGGGAATACTACGAGCAGTACTTC. It specifies CASSLQKGEYYEQYF.

The rearrangement joins TRBV13 to TRBJ2-7; 13 positions match TRBD2. Germline assignment: CDR1 PRHDT and CDR2 FYEKMQ (reference sequence). CDR3 length: 16 amino acids. Trimming took 1 base from V and 5 from J; bases not matched to a gene: 5. CDR3 sequence (DNA): TGTGCCAGCAGCTTAGAGCGGACTAGCGGGAGCAACGAGCAGTACTTC. Protein: CASSLERTSGSNEQYF.

This clone turned up a few times. This sequence joins TRBV9 and TRBJ2-6; D possibly corresponds to TRBD1 (5 bases). The CDR3 loop spans 15 amino acids. V was clipped by 4 bases and J by 1 base, with 9 bases between them. Germline values: CDR1 SGDLS, CDR2 YYNGEE. As DNA, the CDR3 is TGTGCCAGCAGCCCCCAGGGTTCTGGGGCCAACGTCCTGACTTTC. Translation: CASSPQGSGANVLTF.

In its sample, this clone was seen a few times. The chain's CDR3 is CATSRDQGSETQYF. The CDR3 bases are TGTGCCACCAGCAGAGATCAGGGTAGCGAGACCCAGTACTTC. The chain couples TRBV15 to TRBJ2-5; maybe TRBD1 (5 bases). The V and J ends lost 0 bases and 5 bases respectively, with 10 bases between them. The germline V gene encodes CDR1 LNHNV and CDR2 YYDKDF (reference sequence). The CDR3 runs 14 residues.